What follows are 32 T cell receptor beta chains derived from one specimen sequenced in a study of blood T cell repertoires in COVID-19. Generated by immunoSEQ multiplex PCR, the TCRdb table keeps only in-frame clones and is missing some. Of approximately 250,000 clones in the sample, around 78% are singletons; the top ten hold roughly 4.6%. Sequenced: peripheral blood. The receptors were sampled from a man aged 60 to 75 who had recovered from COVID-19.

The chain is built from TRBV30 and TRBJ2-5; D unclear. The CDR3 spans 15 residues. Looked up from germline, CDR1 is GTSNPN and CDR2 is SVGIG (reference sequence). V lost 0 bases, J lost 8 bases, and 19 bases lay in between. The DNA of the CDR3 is TGTGCCTGGAGTGTCCCGTTATCAAGAAGAGGCACCCAGTACTTC. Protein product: CAWSVPLSRRGTQYF.

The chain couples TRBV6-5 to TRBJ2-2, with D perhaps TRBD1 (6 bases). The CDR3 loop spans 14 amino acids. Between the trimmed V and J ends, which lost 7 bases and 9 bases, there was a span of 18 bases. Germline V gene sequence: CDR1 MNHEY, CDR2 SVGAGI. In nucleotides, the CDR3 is TGTGCCAGCACCATCCAGGACAGTTTCCGGGAGCTGTTTTTT. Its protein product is CASTIQDSFRELFF.

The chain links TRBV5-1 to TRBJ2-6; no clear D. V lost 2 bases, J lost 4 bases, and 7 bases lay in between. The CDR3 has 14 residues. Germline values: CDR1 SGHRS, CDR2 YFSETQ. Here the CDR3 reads CASSLTPGANVLTF. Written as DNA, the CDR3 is TGCGCCAGCAGCTTAACTCCGGGGGCCAACGTCCTGACTTTC.

The CDR3 reads CASSHWITGIYEQYF. The DNA of the CDR3 is TGCGCCAGCAGCCACTGGATTACGGGGATCTACGAGCAGTACTTC. V and J are TRBV4-1 and TRBJ2-7, with a tentative D call TRBD2 (5 bases). Germline CDR1 is MGHRA and CDR2 is YSYEKL. The CDR3 length is 15 residues. V lost 3 bases, J lost 3 bases, and 15 bases lay in between.

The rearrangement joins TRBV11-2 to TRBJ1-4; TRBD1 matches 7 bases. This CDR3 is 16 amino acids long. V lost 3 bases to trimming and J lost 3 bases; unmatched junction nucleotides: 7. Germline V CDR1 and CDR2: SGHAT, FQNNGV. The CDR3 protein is CASSFETGVANEKLFF. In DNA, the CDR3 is TGTGCCAGCAGCTTCGAAACAGGGGTGGCTAATGAAAAACTGTTTTTT.

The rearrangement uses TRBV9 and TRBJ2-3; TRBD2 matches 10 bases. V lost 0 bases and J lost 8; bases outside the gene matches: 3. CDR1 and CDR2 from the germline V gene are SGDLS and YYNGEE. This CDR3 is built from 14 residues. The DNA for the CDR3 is TGTGCCAGCAGCGTAGATGTAGCGGGAGGTACGCAGTATTTT. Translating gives CASSVDVAGGTQYF.

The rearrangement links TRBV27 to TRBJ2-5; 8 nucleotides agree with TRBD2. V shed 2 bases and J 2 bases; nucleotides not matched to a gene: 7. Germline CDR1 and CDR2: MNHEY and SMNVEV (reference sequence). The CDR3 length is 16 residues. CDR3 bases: TGTGCCAGCAGTTTAATGCTAGCGGGTAATCAAGAGACCCAGTACTTC. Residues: CASSLMLAGNQETQYF.

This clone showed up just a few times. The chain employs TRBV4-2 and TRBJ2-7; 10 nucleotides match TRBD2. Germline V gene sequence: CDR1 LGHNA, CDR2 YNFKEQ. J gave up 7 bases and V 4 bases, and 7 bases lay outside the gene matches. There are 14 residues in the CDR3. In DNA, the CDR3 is TGTGCCAGCAGCCCCGGGACTAGCGAAAGAGAGCAGTACTTC. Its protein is CASSPGTSEREQYF.

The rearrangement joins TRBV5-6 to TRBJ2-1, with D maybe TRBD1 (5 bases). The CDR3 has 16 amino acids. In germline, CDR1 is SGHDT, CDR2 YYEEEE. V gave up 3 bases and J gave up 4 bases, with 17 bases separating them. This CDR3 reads CASSSNWGQTYNEQFF. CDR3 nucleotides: TGTGCCAGCAGCTCGAACTGGGGCCAAACTTACAATGAGCAGTTCTTC.

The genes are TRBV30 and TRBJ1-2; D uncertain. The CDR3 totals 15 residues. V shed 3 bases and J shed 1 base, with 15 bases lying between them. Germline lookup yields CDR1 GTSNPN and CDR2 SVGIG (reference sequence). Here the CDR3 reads CAWRRPTSDNYGYTF. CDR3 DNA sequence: TGTGCCTGGAGGAGACCGACAAGTGATAACTATGGCTACACCTTC.

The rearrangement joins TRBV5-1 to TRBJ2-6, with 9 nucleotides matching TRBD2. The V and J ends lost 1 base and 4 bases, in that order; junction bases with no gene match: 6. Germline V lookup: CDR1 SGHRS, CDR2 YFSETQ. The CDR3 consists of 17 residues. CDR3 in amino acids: CASSLPGLASGANVLTF. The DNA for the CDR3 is TGCGCCAGCAGCTTGCCGGGACTAGCTTCCGGGGCCAACGTCCTGACTTTC.

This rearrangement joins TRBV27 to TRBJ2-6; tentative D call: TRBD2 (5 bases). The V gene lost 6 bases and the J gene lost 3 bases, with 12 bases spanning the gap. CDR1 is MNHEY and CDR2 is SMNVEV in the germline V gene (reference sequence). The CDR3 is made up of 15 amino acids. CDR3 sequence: CASSRPGVGANVLTF. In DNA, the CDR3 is TGTGCCAGCAGCCGCCCCGGGGTTGGGGCCAACGTCCTGACTTTC.

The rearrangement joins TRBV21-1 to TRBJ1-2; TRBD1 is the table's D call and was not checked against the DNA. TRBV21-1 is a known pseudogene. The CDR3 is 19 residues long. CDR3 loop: CASSKPRGQGGWLNYGYTF. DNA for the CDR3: TGTGCCAGCAGCAAACCCCGGGGACAGGGAGGTTGGTTAAACTATGGCTACACCTTC.

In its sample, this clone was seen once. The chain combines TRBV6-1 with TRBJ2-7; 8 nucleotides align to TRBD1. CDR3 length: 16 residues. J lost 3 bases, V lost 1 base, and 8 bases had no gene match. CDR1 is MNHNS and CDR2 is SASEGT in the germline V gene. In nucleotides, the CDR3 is TGTGCCAGCAGTGAAGGCCCCGGGACAGGTATCTACGAGCAGTACTTC. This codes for CASSEGPGTGIYEQYF.

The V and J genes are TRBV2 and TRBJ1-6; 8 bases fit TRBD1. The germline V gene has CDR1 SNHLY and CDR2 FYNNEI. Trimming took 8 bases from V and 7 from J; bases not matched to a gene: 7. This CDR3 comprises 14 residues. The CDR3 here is CASQTGAQNSPLHF. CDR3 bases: TGTGCCAGCCAGACAGGGGCTCAAAATTCACCCCTCCACTTT.

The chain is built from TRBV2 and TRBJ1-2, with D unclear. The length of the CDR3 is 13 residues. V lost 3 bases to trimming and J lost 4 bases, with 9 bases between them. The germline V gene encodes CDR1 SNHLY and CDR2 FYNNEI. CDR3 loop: CASSEGSSYGYTF. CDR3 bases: TGTGCCAGCAGTGAGGGGAGTTCCTATGGCTACACCTTC.

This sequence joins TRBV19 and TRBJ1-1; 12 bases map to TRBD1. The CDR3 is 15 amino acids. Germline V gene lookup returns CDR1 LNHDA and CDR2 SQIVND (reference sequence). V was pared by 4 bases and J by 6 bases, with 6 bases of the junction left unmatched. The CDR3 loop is CASSTGQGAPSEAFF. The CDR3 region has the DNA TGTGCCAGTAGTACGGGACAGGGGGCGCCGTCTGAAGCTTTCTTT.

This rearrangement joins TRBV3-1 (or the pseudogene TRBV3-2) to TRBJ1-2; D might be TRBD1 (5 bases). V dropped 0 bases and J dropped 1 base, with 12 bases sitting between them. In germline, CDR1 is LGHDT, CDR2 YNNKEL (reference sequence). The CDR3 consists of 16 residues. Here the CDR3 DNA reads TGTGCCAGCAGCCAAGATCGGAGGGGCCTTAACTATGGCTACACCTTC. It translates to CASSQDRRGLNYGYTF.

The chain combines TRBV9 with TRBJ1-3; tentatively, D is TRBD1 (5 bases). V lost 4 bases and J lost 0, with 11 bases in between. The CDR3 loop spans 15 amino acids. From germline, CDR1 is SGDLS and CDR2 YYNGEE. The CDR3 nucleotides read TGTGCCAGCAGCACCCGGACAAGCTCTGGAAACACCATATATTTT. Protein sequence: CASSTRTSSGNTIYF.

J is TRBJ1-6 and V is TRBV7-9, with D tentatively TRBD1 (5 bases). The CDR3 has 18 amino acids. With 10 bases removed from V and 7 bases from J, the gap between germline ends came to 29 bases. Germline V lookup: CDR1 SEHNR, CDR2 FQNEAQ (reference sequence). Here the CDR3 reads CATKPPAGGGLLNSPLHF. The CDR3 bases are TGTGCCACCAAGCCTCCAGCGGGGGGTGGACTTCTGAATTCACCCCTCCACTTT.

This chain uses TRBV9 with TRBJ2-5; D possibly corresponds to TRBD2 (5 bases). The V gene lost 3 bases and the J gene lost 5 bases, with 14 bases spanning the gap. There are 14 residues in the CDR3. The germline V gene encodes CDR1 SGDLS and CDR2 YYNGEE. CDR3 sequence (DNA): TGTGCCAGCAGCGGCGGGCCTCCCGGGGAGACCCAGTACTTC. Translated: CASSGGPPGETQYF.

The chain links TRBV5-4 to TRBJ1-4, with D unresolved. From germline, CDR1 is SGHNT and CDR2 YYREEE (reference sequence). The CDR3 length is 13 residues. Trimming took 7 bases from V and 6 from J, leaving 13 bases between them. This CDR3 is CASAPGAHEKLFF. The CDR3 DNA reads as TGTGCCAGCGCACCGGGAGCTCATGAAAAACTGTTTTTT.

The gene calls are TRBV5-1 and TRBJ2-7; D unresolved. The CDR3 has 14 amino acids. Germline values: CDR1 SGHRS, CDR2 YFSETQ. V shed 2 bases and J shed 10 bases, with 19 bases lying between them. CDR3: CASSLIPGPELQYF. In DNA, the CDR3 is TGCGCCAGCAGCTTAATCCCAGGCCCAGAGCTCCAGTACTTC.

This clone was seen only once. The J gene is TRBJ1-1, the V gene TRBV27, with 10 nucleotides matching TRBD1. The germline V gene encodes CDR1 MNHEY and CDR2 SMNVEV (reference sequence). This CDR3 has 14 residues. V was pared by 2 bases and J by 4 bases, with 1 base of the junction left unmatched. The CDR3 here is CASSLRTGGTEAFF. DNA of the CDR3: TGTGCCAGCAGTTTACGGACAGGGGGCACTGAAGCTTTCTTT.

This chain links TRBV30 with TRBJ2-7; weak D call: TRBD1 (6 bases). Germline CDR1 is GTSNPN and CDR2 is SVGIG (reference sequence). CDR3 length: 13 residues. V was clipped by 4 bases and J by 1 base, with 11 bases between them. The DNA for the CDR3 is TGTGCCTGGAATCTGGGGGCGTCCTACGAGCAGTACTTC. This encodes CAWNLGASYEQYF.

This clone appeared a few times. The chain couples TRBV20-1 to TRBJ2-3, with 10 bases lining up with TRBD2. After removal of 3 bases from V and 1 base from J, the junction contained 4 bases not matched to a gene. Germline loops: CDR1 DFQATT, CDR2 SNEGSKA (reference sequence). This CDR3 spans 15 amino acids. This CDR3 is CSASWTSGGTDTQYF. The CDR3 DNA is TGCAGTGCTAGTTGGACTAGCGGTGGCACAGATACGCAGTATTTT.

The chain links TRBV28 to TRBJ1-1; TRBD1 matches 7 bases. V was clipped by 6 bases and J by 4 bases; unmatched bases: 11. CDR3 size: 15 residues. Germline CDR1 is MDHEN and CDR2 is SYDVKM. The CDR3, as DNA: TGTGCCAGCAGAGAGTCAACAGGGGACGGCACTGAAGCTTTCTTT. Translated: CASRESTGDGTEAFF.

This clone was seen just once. The CDR3 DNA sequence: TGTGCCAGCTCACCCGCGATCGGGGAGCTGTTTTTT. Its protein product is CASSPAIGELFF. The genes are TRBV18 and TRBJ2-2, with D uncertain. The germline CDR1 and CDR2 sequences are KGHSH and LQKENI. This CDR3 is built from 12 residues. V was trimmed by 3 bases and J by 7 bases, leaving 6 bases between them.

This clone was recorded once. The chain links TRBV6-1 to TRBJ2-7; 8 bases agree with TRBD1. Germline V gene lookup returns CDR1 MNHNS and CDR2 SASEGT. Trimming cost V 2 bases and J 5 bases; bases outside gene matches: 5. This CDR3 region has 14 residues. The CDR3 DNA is TGTGCCAGCAGTGAATTAGGACAGGGCCACGAGCAGTACTTC. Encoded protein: CASSELGQGHEQYF.

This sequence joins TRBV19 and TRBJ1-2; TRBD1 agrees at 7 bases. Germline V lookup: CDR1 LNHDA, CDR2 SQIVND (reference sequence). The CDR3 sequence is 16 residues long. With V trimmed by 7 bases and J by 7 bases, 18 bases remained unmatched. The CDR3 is CASTSSIDRERGGYTF. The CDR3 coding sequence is TGTGCCAGTACCTCTTCGATTGACAGGGAGCGAGGTGGCTACACCTTC. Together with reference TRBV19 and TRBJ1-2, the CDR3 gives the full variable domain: DGGITQSPKYLFRKEGQNVTLSCEQNLNHDAMYWYRQDPGQGLRLIYYSQIVNDFQKGDIAEGYSVSREKKESFPLTVTSAQKNPTAFYLCASTSSIDRERGGYTFGSGTRLTVV.

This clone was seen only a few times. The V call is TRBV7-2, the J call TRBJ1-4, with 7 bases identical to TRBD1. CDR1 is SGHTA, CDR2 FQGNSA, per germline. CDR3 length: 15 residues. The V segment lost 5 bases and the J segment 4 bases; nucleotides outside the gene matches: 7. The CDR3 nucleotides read TGTGCCAGCAGCAAACAGACAGGGATTAATGAAAAACTGTTTTTT. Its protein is CASSKQTGINEKLFF.

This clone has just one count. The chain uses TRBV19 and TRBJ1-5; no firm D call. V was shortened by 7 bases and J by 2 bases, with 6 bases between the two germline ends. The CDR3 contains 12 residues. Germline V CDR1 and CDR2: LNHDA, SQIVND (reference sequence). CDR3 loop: CASKQGNQPQHF. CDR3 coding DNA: TGTGCCAGTAAGCAGGGCAATCAGCCCCAGCATTTT.